The next 9 T cell receptor beta chains were all read from a single sample in a study of T cells in Graves' hyperthyroidism and ophthalmopathy. Amplification targeted TCR beta CDR3 regions from RNA transcripts. The study used the HTBI primer set for a first-round RT-PCR of the TCR CDR3. TCRdb redid the calling of the multiplex PCR reads with MiXCR, one entry per CDR3 protein. Here the sample spans around 280,000 distinct CDR3 sequences, about an eighth being singletons. The source material was blood. The receptors come from a woman in her forties with Graves' hyperthyroidism.

This clonotype was seen a handful of times. This chain connects TRBV5-6 to TRBJ2-3; TRBD2 agrees at 7 bases. The CDR3 runs to 15 residues. After removal of 1 base from V and 10 bases from J, the junction contained 12 bases not matched to a gene. In germline, CDR1 is SGHDT, CDR2 YYEEEE. This CDR3 reads CASSLRASGGSSQYF. CDR3 bases: TGTGCCAGCAGCTTGAGGGCCTCGGGGGGTAGTTCGCAGTATTTT.

V and J are TRBV5-1 and TRBJ2-5, with a tentative D call TRBD1 (5 bases). This CDR3 contains 14 residues. Per the germline V gene, CDR1 is SGHRS and CDR2 is YFSETQ. Trimming pared 2 bases from V and 3 bases from J, leaving 11 bases between. DNA of the CDR3: TGCGCCAGCAGCTTCGACAGCCCAAAAGAGACCCAGTACTTC. This codes for CASSFDSPKETQYF.

This clonotype was recorded many times. V usage is TRBV6-5 and J usage is TRBJ1-3; D is ambiguous. Germline V lookup: CDR1 MNHEY, CDR2 SVGAGI. Trimming cost V 0 bases and J 3 bases, with 12 bases left between them. The CDR3 extends over 16 amino acids. In nucleotides, the CDR3 is TGTGCCAGCAGTTACTCTCCCGGGTCTCGTGGAAACACCATATATTTT. This translates into CASSYSPGSRGNTIYF.

This clonotype has only a few counts. This chain connects TRBV29-1 to TRBJ2-2; D is unclear. CDR1 is SQVTM, CDR2 ANQGSEA, per germline. The ends were cut back, 3 bases at V and 2 bases at J, with 7 bases in the middle. There are 13 residues in the CDR3. The CDR3 protein is CSVEGSNTGELFF. CDR3 nucleotides: TGCAGCGTTGAGGGTAGCAACACCGGGGAGCTGTTTTTT.

This clonotype was found many times. The V call is TRBV24-1, the J call TRBJ2-3, with D maybe TRBD2 (6 bases). The CDR3 covers 15 residues. Looked up from germline, CDR1 is KGHDR and CDR2 is SFDVKD. V gave up 4 bases and J gave up 7 bases, with 17 bases separating them. As DNA, the CDR3 is TGTGCCACCAGTGAGCCGTTGGCGGGAAGGCATACGCAGTATTTT. Its protein is CATSEPLAGRHTQYF.

The chain carries TRBV6-2 or TRBV6-3 and TRBJ2-7; TRBD1 matches at 9 bases. J was trimmed by 2 bases and V by 5 bases; bases with no gene match: 4. The CDR3 extends over 14 amino acids. Germline-derived CDR1 and CDR2 are MNHEY and SVGEGT. The CDR3 protein is CASSDGTGTYEQYF. The CDR3 DNA sequence: TGTGCCAGCAGTGATGGGACAGGGACCTACGAGCAGTACTTC.

This clonotype was detected ten times or more. V and J are TRBV11-2 and TRBJ2-3; D may be TRBD2 (6 bases). The CDR3 spans 15 residues. Between the trimmed V and J ends, which lost 1 base and 6 bases, there was a span of 14 bases. Germline loops: CDR1 SGHAT, CDR2 FQNNGV. The CDR3 region is CASSLASYREDTQYF. Written as DNA, the CDR3 is TGTGCCAGCAGCTTAGCATCGTATCGGGAGGATACGCAGTATTTT.

The table lists this clonotype with many counts. V and J are TRBV6-1 and TRBJ1-2; weak D call: TRBD1 (5 bases). V was shortened by 0 bases and J by 3 bases, with 8 bases between the two germline ends. The germline gives CDR1 MNHNS, CDR2 SASEGT. This CDR3 spans 14 amino acids. In DNA, the CDR3 is TGTGCCAGCAGTGAAGCGCAGGGACACTATGGCTACACCTTC. Protein: CASSEAQGHYGYTF.

This clonotype has at least ten counts. The chain combines TRBV7-2 with TRBJ1-1; 11 bases map to TRBD1. Trimming cost V 5 bases and J 7 bases; bases outside gene matches: 6. The CDR3 is 14 amino acids. In germline, CDR1 is SGHTA, CDR2 FQGNSA. The CDR3 is CASSLTGTGGEAFF. The CDR3 DNA reads as TGTGCCAGCAGCCTTACCGGGACAGGGGGTGAAGCTTTCTTT.